The 20 T cell receptor beta chains given below trace back to one sample, sequenced in a study of blood T cell repertoires in COVID-19 (dated by TCRdb to the early 2020s). The library came from the immunoSEQ multiplex PCR assay. This is the immuneACCESS table as TCRdb keeps it, with only in-frame sequences that have V and J called. A part of the clones is gone; compared with another copy, unresolved V genes explain less than half, and the rest is unexplained. The sample yields 110,000 or so clones; 70% to 85% were counted once. The top ten hold about 2% of the sample. Sequences were obtained from peripheral blood. The receptors stem from a woman between 40 and 55 years old with acute or convalescent COVID-19.

The rearrangement uses TRBV3-1 (or the pseudogene TRBV3-2) and TRBJ1-2, with a possible D match to TRBD1 (6 bases). The CDR3 has 15 amino acids. Germline assignment: CDR1 LGHDT and CDR2 YNNKEL (reference sequence). V dropped 2 bases and J dropped 6 bases, with 16 bases sitting between them. Here the CDR3 DNA reads TGTGCCAGCAGCCAACTCCTTTTAGGGGGAGATGGCTACACCTTC. Protein: CASSQLLLGGDGYTF.

This chain links TRBV2 with TRBJ1-5, with TRBD1 matching 8 bases. This CDR3 is built from 13 residues. CDR1 and CDR2 (germline): SNHLY, FYNNEI. Trimming cost V 4 bases and J 9 bases; bases outside gene matches: 5. The CDR3 protein is CASSAGQGGPQHF. As DNA, the CDR3 is TGTGCCAGCAGTGCCGGACAGGGAGGGCCCCAGCATTTT.

This chain uses TRBV3-1 (or the pseudogene TRBV3-2) with TRBJ2-3, with D perhaps matching TRBD1 (5 bases). Germline CDR1 is LGHDT and CDR2 is YNNKEL (reference sequence). The CDR3 is 15 residues long. Deletions cut 0 bases from V and 3 bases from J, with 10 bases between. DNA for the CDR3: TGTGCCAGCAGCCAAGAGGGGCTTATTACAGATACGCAGTATTTT. This encodes CASSQEGLITDTQYF.

The chain carries TRBV9 and TRBJ1-2; no clear D gene. The V gene lost 0 bases and the J gene lost 8 bases, with 8 bases spanning the gap. This CDR3 is built from 12 residues. Germline CDR1 reads SGDLS; CDR2 reads YYNGEE. CDR3 nucleotides: TGTGCCAGCAGCGTAGATGGCAGGGGCTACACCTTC. This encodes CASSVDGRGYTF. Using reference TRBV9 and TRBJ1-2 for the parts outside the CDR3, the full variable domain is DSGVTQTPKHLITATGQRVTLRCSPRSGDLSVYWYQQSLDQGLQFLIQYYNGEERAKGNILERFSAQQFPDLHSELNLSSLELGDSALYFCASSVDGRGYTFGSGTRLTVV.

The chain employs TRBV11-2 and TRBJ2-1; tentatively, D is TRBD2 (6 bases). Germline lookup yields CDR1 SGHAT and CDR2 FQNNGV. This CDR3 spans 14 amino acids. The V end lost 5 bases, the J end lost 0 bases, and 8 bases lay between the germline ends. The CDR3 coding sequence is TGTGCCAGCAGCCAGACTAGCTCCTACAATGAGCAGTTCTTC. Residues: CASSQTSSYNEQFF.

This clone came up a few times. The V gene is TRBV5-4, the J gene TRBJ1-1; 10 bases match TRBD1. J was trimmed by 11 bases and V by 0 bases; bases with no gene match: 7. The CDR3 contains 14 residues. From germline, CDR1 is SGHNT and CDR2 YYREEE (reference sequence). CDR3 coding DNA: TGTGCCAGCAGCTTGGGGGACAGGGGAAGTGATGCTTTCTTT. Translating gives CASSLGDRGSDAFF.

The chain uses TRBV5-1 and TRBJ2-7; TRBD1 matches 7 bases. CDR1 is SGHRS and CDR2 is YFSETQ in the germline V gene. The CDR3 length is 14 residues. V shed 4 bases, J shed 5 bases, and the junction held 9 bases outside the gene matches. DNA of the CDR3: TGCGCCAGCAGCGACGACAGGGAGTTCGACGAGCAGTACTTC. Protein: CASSDDREFDEQYF.

The chain couples TRBV10-3 to TRBJ1-5; TRBD1 might be the D (5 bases). Per germline, CDR1 ENHRY and CDR2 SYGVKD. The length of the CDR3 is 16 residues. Trimming stripped 0 bases from V and 6 bases from J, with 15 bases between. CDR3 residues: CAISESLNWGLQPQHF. CDR3 sequence (DNA): TGTGCCATCAGTGAGTCGTTGAACTGGGGACTTCAGCCCCAGCATTTT.

The chain combines TRBV30 with TRBJ2-5; unclear D gene. The CDR3 contains 12 residues. V shed 0 bases and J shed 2 bases, with 4 bases lying between them. The germline V gene encodes CDR1 GTSNPN and CDR2 SVGIG (reference sequence). In DNA, the CDR3 is TGTGCCTGGAGTGTACGGCAAGAGACCCAGTACTTC. Amino acid sequence: CAWSVRQETQYF. Using reference TRBV30 and TRBJ2-5 for the parts outside the CDR3, the full variable domain is SQTIHQWPATLVQPVGSPLSLECTVEGTSNPNLYWYRQAAGRGLQLLFYSVGIGQISSEVPQNLSASRPQDRQFILSSKKLLLSDSGFYLCAWSVRQETQYFGPGTRLLVL.

CDR3 residues: CASSWRTSGGPGELFF. CDR3 nucleotides: TGTGCCAGCAGCTGGCGGACTAGCGGGGGGCCCGGGGAGCTGTTTTTT. This chain connects TRBV7-2 to TRBJ2-2; 14 positions agree with TRBD2. Germline V gene lookup returns CDR1 SGHTA and CDR2 FQGNSA. Trimming took 4 bases from V and 6 from J; bases not matched to a gene: 4. This CDR3 is 16 amino acids long.

CDR3 protein: CASSPSGQGALEPQHF. The CDR3 nucleotides read TGTGCCAGCTCACCATCGGGACAGGGGGCATTAGAGCCCCAGCATTTT. The rearrangement joins TRBV18 to TRBJ1-5; 12 bases line up with TRBD1. The CDR3 sequence is 16 residues long. V lost 2 bases, J lost 8 bases, and 7 bases stayed unmatched. The germline gives CDR1 KGHSH, CDR2 LQKENI.

This clone was detected ten times or more. The rearrangement joins TRBV4-1 to TRBJ1-1; a possible D gene is TRBD1 (6 bases). Between the trimmed V and J ends, which lost 7 bases and 4 bases, there was a span of 16 bases. This CDR3 region has 14 residues. Germline V gene data show CDR1 as MGHRA and CDR2 as YSYEKL. CDR3: CASTGRQDFTEAFF. The CDR3 DNA is TGCGCCAGCACCGGAAGACAGGATTTCACTGAAGCTTTCTTT.

V usage is TRBV7-9 and J usage is TRBJ1-4, with D perhaps TRBD1 (6 bases). Germline values: CDR1 SEHNR, CDR2 FQNEAQ (reference sequence). The V end was cut by 4 bases, the J end by 3 bases, with 12 bases between. The CDR3 has 15 amino acids. CDR3 bases: TGTGCCAGCAGCTCAACCGGGACACCTAATGAAAAACTGTTTTTT. Protein: CASSSTGTPNEKLFF.

V is TRBV18 and J is TRBJ2-5, with D maybe TRBD1 (6 bases). Trimming removed 0 bases from V and 2 bases from J, with 7 bases in between. From germline, CDR1 is KGHSH and CDR2 LQKENI. The CDR3 contains 14 residues. CDR3 sequence (DNA): TGTGCCAGCTCACCACCGAGGGGGCAAGAGACCCAGTACTTC. This translates into CASSPPRGQETQYF. The full variable domain, completed using reference TRBV18 and TRBJ2-5, is NAGVMQNPRHLVRRRGQEARLRCSPMKGHSHVYWYRQLPEEGLKFMVYLQKENIIDESGMPKERFSAEFPKEGPSILRIQQVVRGDSAAYFCASSPPRGQETQYFGPGTRLLVL.

This clone was seen a handful of times. The gene calls are TRBV12-3 or TRBV12-4 and TRBJ1-6; tentatively, D is TRBD1 (5 bases). CDR3 size: 11 residues. Between the trimmed V and J ends, which lost 2 bases and 17 bases, there was a span of 10 bases. CDR3 DNA: TGTGCCAGCAGTTTAACAGGATTAATCCACTTT. It encodes CASSLTGLIHF.

V is TRBV3-1 (or the pseudogene TRBV3-2) and J is TRBJ1-5, with a weak D call TRBD1 (5 bases). The germline gives CDR1 LGHDT, CDR2 YNNKEL (reference sequence). There are 14 residues in the CDR3. The V gene lost 3 bases and the J gene lost 4 bases, with 10 bases spanning the gap. This CDR3 is CASSQGLVNQPQHF. The DNA of the CDR3 is TGTGCCAGCAGCCAGGGGCTCGTGAATCAGCCCCAGCATTTT.

The genes are TRBV6-2 or TRBV6-3 and TRBJ1-5; D is undetermined. Germline assignment: CDR1 MNHEY and CDR2 SVGEGT. V lost 5 bases and J lost 0, with 20 bases in between. The CDR3 extends over 18 amino acids. The CDR3 spells CASSHHLRRSISNQPQHF. The CDR3 region has the DNA TGTGCCAGCAGTCACCACCTCCGCCGGTCCATTAGCAATCAGCCCCAGCATTTT.

This sequence joins TRBV11-2 and TRBJ2-7, with 7 bases that match TRBD1. V shed 5 bases, J shed 1 base, and the junction held 5 bases outside the gene matches. Germline V gives CDR1 SGHAT, CDR2 FQNNGV. This CDR3 region has 14 residues. The CDR3 nucleotides read TGTGCCAGCAGCCCAATCAGGGGGTCCTACGAGCAGTACTTC. Encoded protein: CASSPIRGSYEQYF.

This clone was seen once. The rearrangement links TRBV6-5 to TRBJ2-7, with D unresolved. There are 14 residues in the CDR3. V lost 1 base, J lost 6 bases, and 13 bases lay in between. The germline V gene has CDR1 MNHEY and CDR2 SVGAGI. CDR3 loop: CASSYFSYPLEQYF. The CDR3 nucleotides are TGTGCCAGCAGTTACTTCAGTTACCCGCTCGAGCAGTACTTC.

This clone came up once. The chain carries TRBV5-1 and TRBJ1-6; 7 bases agree with TRBD1. V trimming: 5 bases; J trimming: 8 bases; junction bases outside the gene matches: 7. The CDR3 spans 14 residues. The germline gives CDR1 SGHRS, CDR2 YFSETQ. The CDR3 DNA is TGCGCCAGCAGAACCTTAGACAGGGATTCACCCCTCCACTTT. Its translation is CASRTLDRDSPLHF.